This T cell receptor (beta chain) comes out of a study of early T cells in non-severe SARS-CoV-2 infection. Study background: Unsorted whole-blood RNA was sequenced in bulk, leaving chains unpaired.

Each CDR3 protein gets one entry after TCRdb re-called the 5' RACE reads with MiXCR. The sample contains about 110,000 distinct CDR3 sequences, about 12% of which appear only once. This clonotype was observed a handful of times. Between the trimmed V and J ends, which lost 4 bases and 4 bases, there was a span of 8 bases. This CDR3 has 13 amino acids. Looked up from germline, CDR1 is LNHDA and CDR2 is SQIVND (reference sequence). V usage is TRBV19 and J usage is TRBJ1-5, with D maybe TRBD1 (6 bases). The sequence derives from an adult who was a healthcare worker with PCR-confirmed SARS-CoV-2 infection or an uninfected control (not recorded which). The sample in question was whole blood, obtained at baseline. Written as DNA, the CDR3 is TGTGCCAGTAGTAACCAGGGGAATCAGCCCCAGCATTTT. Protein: CASSNQGNQPQHF.